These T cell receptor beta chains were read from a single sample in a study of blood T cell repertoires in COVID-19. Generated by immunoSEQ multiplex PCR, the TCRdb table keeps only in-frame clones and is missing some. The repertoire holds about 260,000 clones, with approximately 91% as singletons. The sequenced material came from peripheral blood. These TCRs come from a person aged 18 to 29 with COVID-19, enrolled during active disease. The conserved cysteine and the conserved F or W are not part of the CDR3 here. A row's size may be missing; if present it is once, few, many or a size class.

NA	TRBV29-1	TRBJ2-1	SGSGYNEQF
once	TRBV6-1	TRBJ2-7	ASSALWGQEGYEQY
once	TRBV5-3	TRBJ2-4	ALGWSWERETGIQY
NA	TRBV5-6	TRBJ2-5	ASSFYRGGETQY
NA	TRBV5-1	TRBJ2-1	ASSLVAGLYNEQF
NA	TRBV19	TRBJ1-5	ASSQNRDSYNQPQH
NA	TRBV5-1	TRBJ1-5	ASSLGQGPDSNQPQH
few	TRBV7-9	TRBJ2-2	ASSPRRGEGTGELF
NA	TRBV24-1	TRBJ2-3	ATSDSKSTDTQY
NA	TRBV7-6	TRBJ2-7	ASSLGRGEQY
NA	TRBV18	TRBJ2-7	ASSPGQPSNEQY
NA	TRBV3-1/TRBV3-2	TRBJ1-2	ASSQEGKGAFNYGYT
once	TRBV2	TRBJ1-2	ASSRQGGYT
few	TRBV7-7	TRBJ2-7	ASSLGAGSSYEQY
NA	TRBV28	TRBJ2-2	ASSTSGNTGELF
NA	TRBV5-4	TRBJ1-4	ASSLGGATNEKLF
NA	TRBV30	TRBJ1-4	AWKEITGAGEKLF
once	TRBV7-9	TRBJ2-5	AGSKARGRVDMETQY
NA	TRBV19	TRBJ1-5	ASEGLWEEQAGSGNQPQH
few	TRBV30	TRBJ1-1	AWSWIQGAF
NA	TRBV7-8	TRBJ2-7	ASSIAGTSGGEQY
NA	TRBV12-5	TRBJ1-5	ASGLVDRAQPQH
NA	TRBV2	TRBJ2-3	ASSPNTGADTQY
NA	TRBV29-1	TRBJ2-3	SGGRVTDTQY
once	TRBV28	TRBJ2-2	ASIPAAGTSRAGELF
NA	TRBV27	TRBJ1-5	ASSSSGIGQPQH
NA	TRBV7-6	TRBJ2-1	ASSLDRGQYNEQF
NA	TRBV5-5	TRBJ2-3	ASSLELLASTDTQY
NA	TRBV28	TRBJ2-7	ASSSSGGSRDEQY
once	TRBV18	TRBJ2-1	ASSPVQTLYNEQF
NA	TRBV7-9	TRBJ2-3	ASSSPVPGSSTDTQY
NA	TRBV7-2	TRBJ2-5	ASSWTQETQY
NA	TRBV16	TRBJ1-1	ASSLDRGNTEAF
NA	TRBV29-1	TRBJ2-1	SVEGHSYNEQF
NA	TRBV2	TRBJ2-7	ASFSGNTYEQY
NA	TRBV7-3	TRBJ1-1	ASSQGQNTEAF
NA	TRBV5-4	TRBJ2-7	ASSSPAGTSYEQY
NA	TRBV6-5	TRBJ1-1	ASRDRMNTEAF
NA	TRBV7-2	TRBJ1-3	ASSADNSGNTIY
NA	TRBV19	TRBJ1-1	ASSPQGASTEAF
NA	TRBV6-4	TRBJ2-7	ASSDSPGGRY
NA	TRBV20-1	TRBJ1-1	SASGFAF
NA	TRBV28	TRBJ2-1	ASTPMGGQGYNEQF
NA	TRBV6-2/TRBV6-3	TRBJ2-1	ASSATSSGGNNEQF
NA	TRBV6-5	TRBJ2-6	ASSPVYFGANVLT
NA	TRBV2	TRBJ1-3	ASSEALGHSGNTIY
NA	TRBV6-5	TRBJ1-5	ASSYSSDQPQH
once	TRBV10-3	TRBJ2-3	ATMGLAHTDTQY
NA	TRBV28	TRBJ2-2	ASSLSGTATGELF
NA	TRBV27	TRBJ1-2	ASSLSRDRVNYGYT